The 5 T cell receptor beta chains presented below share a single source sample, sequenced in a study of blood T cell repertoires in COVID-19. Libraries were prepared by immunoSEQ multiplex PCR; TCRdb keeps only in-frame clonotypes and omits some of them. The sample includes approximately 94,000 clones, around four fifths of them seen just once. The sequencing input was peripheral blood. The source of these receptors is a man aged 50-60 years with active or convalescent COVID-19.

The gene calls are TRBV6-5 and TRBJ2-2; 10 nucleotides align to TRBD1. Germline lookup yields CDR1 MNHEY and CDR2 SVGAGI. Trimming at V came to 8 bases and at J to 7 bases, leaving 10 bases not matched to a gene. The CDR3 is made up of 15 amino acids. The CDR3 loop reads CASLEGQGLIGELFF. In DNA form, the CDR3 reads TGTGCCAGCCTGGAGGGACAGGGGCTAATCGGGGAGCTGTTTTTT.

This chain uses TRBV7-2 with TRBJ1-5, with TRBD1 as a possible D gene (5 bases). V shed 5 bases and J shed 12 bases, with 20 bases lying between them. There are 14 residues in the CDR3. Germline CDR1 SGHTA, CDR2 FQGNSA. The CDR3 DNA follows: TGTGCCAGCAGCATTGTGGGGCAGGTCGACTTCCAGCATTTT. Protein: CASSIVGQVDFQHF.

V usage is TRBV30 and J usage is TRBJ1-1; 7 bases match TRBD1. CDR3 length: 14 residues. Trimming took 0 bases from V and 2 from J; bases not matched to a gene: 3. CDR1 and CDR2 (germline): GTSNPN, SVGIG (reference sequence). CDR3: CAWSVRGGNTEAFF. CDR3 bases: TGTGCCTGGAGTGTAAGAGGGGGCAACACTGAAGCTTTCTTT.

This clone was seen only once. J is TRBJ1-1 and V is TRBV5-1, with D maybe TRBD1 (5 bases). CDR3 size: 16 residues. V dropped 0 bases and J dropped 1 base, with 13 bases sitting between them. Germline CDR1 is SGHRS and CDR2 is YFSETQ. CDR3 loop: CASSLGQTGGNTEAFF. The CDR3 DNA is TGCGCCAGCAGCTTGGGGCAGACCGGGGGGAACACTGAAGCTTTCTTT.

V is TRBV5-1 and J is TRBJ2-3; a possible D gene is TRBD2 (7 bases). The CDR3 length is 18 residues. The germline V gene encodes CDR1 SGHRS and CDR2 YFSETQ. Trimming removed 0 bases at V and 0 bases at J, with 17 bases between. DNA for the CDR3: TGCGCCAGCAGCTTGGGGGTCACGGGGGGCTCTAGCACAGATACGCAGTATTTT. It codes for CASSLGVTGGSSTDTQYF. Full variable domain (rest looked up from reference TRBV5-1 and TRBJ2-3): KAGVTQTPRYLIKTRGQQVTLSCSPISGHRSVSWYQQTPGQGLQFLFEYFSETQRNKGNFPGRFSGRQFSNSRSEMNVSTLELGDSALYLCASSLGVTGGSSTDTQYFGPGTRLTVL.